This T cell receptor (beta chain) is from a study of T-cell reconstitution after alpha-beta-depleted transplantation in children. Study-wide findings and caveats: The study reportedly traced alpha-beta T cells about two months after transplant to several hundred expanded graft clones. Surviving recipient T cells and thymic progenitors accounted for the high day-60 TCRbeta diversity observed in some patients.

V lost 2 bases and J 13 bases, leaving 12 bases between the germline ends. Germline lookup yields CDR1 MNHGY and CDR2 SAAAGT. The CDR3 contains 13 residues. Researchers prepared the TCRbeta library using unique molecular identifiers, the study reports. One entry per CDR3 protein, called by TCRdb with MiXCR from the PCR reads. The sample holds 440,000 or so distinct CDR3 sequences; 43% are singletons and the top ten take roughly a quarter. As to this clonotype: The antigen is unknown.

The clonotype originates from a girl aged 2 to 9 with aplastic anemia, due to receive a stem cell transplant. The chain joins TRBV6-8 to TRBJ1-6, with D uncertain. This sample comprised PBMCs, obtained before TCRalphabeta/CD19-depleted stem cell transplant. CDR3 protein: CASSYRPKVPLHF. DNA of the CDR3: TGTGCCAGCAGTTACCGCCCGAAGGTGCCCCTCCACTTT.